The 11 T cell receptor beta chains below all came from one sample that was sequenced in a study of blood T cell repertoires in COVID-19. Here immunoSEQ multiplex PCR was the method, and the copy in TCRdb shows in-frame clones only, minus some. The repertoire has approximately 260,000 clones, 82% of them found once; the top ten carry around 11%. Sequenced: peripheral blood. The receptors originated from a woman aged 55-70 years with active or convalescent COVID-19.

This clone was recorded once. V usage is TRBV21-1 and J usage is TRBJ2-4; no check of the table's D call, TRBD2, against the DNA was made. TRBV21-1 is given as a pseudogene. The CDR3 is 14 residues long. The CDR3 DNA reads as TGTGCCAGCAGTTTGGTCTTAGACAAAAACATTCAGTACTTC. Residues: CASSLVLDKNIQYF.

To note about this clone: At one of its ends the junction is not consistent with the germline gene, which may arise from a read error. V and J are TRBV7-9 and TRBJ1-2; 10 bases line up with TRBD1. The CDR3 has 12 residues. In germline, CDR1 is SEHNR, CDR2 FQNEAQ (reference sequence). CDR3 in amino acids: CASSLDDRGRSF. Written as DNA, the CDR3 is TGTGCCAGCAGCTTAGATGACAGGGGGCGCTCCTTC. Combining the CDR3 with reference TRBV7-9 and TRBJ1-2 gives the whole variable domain DTGVSQNPRHKITKRGQNVTFRCDPISEHNRLYWYRQTLGQGPEFLTYFQNEAQLEKSRLLSDRFSAERPKGSFSTLEIQRTEQGDSAMYLCASSLDDRGRSFGSGTRLTVV.

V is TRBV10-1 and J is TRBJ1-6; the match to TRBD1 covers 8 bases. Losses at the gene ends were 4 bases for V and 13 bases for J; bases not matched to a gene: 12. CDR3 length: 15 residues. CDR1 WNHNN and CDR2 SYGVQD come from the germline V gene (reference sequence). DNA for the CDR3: TGCGCCAGCAGTGGTACAGGGGGGAGGATTCACCCCCTCCACTTT. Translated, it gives CASSGTGGRIHPLHF.

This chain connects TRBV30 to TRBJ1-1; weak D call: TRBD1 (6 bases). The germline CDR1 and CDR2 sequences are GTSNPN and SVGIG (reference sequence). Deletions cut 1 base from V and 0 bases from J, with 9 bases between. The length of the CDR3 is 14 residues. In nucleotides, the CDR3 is TGTGCCTGGAGTGGGGGGACACTGAACACTGAAGCTTTCTTT. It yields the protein CAWSGGTLNTEAFF.

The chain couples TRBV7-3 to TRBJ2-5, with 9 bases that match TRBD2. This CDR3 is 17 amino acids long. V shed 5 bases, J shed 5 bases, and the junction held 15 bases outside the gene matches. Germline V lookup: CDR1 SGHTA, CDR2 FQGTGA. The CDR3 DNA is TGTGCCAGCAGCCCCTCCATGGCGAGCGGGGGGCTGGAGACCCAGTACTTC. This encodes CASSPSMASGGLETQYF.

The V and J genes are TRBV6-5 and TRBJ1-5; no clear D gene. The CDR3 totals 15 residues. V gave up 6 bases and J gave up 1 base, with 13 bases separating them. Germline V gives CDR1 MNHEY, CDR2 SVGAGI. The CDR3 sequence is CASRAEGKSNQPQHF. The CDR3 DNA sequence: TGTGCCAGCAGAGCCGAGGGTAAGAGCAATCAGCCCCAGCATTTT.

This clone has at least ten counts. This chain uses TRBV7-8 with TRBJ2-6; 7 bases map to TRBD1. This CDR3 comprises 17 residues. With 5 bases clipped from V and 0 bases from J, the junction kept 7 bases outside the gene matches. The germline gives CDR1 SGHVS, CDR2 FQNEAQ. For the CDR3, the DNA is TGTGCCAGCAGCGCTAAGGGACAGACCTCTGGGGCCAACGTCCTGACTTTC. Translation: CASSAKGQTSGANVLTF.

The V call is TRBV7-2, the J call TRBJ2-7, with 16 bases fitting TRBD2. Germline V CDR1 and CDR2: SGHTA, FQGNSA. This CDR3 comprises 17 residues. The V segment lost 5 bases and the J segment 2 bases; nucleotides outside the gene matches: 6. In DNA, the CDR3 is TGTGCCAGCAGCGACCCGGGACTAGCGGGGGGGGCCTACGAGCAGTACTTC. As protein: CASSDPGLAGGAYEQYF.

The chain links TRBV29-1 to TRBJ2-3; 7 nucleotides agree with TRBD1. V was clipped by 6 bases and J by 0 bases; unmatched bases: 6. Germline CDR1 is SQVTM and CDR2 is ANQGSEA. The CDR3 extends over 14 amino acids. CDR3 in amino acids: CSVWTGFSTDTQYF. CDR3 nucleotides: TGCAGCGTATGGACAGGTTTCAGCACAGATACGCAGTATTTT.

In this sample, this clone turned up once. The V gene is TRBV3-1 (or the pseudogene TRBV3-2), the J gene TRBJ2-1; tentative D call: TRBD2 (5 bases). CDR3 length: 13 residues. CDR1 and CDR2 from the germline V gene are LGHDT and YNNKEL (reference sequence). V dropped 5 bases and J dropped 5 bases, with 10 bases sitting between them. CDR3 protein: CASSYWTDNEQFF. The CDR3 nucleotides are TGTGCCAGCAGCTATTGGACTGACAATGAGCAGTTCTTC.

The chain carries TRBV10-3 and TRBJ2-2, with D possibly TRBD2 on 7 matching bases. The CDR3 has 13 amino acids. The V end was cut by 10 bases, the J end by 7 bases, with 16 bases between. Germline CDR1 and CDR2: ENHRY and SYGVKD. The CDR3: CATEGGQGGELFF. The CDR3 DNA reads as TGTGCCACCGAGGGGGGGCAAGGCGGGGAGCTGTTTTTT.